This T cell receptor (beta chain) is from a study of neurological immune-mediated disorders. It was by 5'RACE with 10-nucleotide random UMIs that the cDNA was made. Using its own MiXCR run on the 5' RACE reads, TCRdb lists one record per CDR3 protein. The data contain 95,000 to 110,000 distinct CDR3 sequences, about 10% of them singletons. Overall study results and limits: Multiple sclerosis was found to have the least TCR clonal expansion, below healthy controls, and HTLV-1-associated myelopathy the most. CDR3 amino acid sequences found in expanded clones were never shared across subjects, suggesting private repertoires in all groups.

The CDR3 runs 15 residues. V was cut by 6 bases and J by 0 bases, with 14 bases left in between. Germline V gives CDR1 DFQATT, CDR2 SNEGSKA (reference sequence). This clonotype was seen repeatedly, ten times or more. No antigen is known for it. The time point denotes: longitudinal time-point 3. PBMCs stored at -80 C, numbering 2 million, were the origin of the unsorted libraries. The sequencing input was PBMCs. This receptor was obtained from a female donor with HTLV-1-associated myelopathy (HAM/TSP). V is TRBV20-1 and J is TRBJ2-2, with D possibly being TRBD1 (5 bases). As DNA, the CDR3 is TGCAGTGCCACCATCCTAGGGGCGAACACCGGGGAGCTGTTTTTT. Its translation: CSATILGANTGELFF.